These T cell receptor beta chains were read from a single sample in a study of blood T cell repertoires in COVID-19. Sequenced by immunoSEQ multiplex PCR; TCRdb stores in-frame clones only, minus some. The repertoire includes roughly 140,000 clones, 86% of them detected once, and around 3.5% sits in the top ten. Sequencing was performed on peripheral blood. The receptors were sampled from a man aged 65 to 79 with acute or convalescent COVID-19. CDR3s include the opening cysteine and the closing phenylalanine or tryptophan. Each record gives: J gene, D gene, V gene, clone size, CDR3 DNA, CDR3 protein. The D gene is left open where the match is weak. Expanded clones get a size class; other rows say once, few or many, or leave the size out.

TRBJ2-2 TRBD1 TRBV19 once TGTGCCAGTAGTAGAGACAGGGCGAACGGGGAGCTGTTTTTT CASSRDRANGELFF
TRBJ1-5 . TRBV28 once TGTGCCAGCAGAGAGAGCAATCAGCCCCAGCATTTT CASRESNQPQHF
TRBJ1-5 . TRBV7-2 . TGTGCCAGCAGCTCCCCCGGTGGAGGGGCCGGTCAGCCCCAGCATTTT CASSSPGGGAGQPQHF
TRBJ2-7 TRBD1 TRBV28 . TGTGCCAGCACCCCGCCAAGACAGGGGATACCCTACGAGCAGTACTTC CASTPPRQGIPYEQYF
TRBJ2-2 TRBD2 TRBV19 once TGTGCCAGTAGTGTTACTAGCGGGAGTAGCACCGGGGAGCTGTTTTTT CASSVTSGSSTGELFF
TRBJ2-7 . TRBV28 . TGTGCCAGCAGTCCCAGGACAGTAACCTACGAGCAGTACTTC CASSPRTVTYEQYF
TRBJ1-1 TRBD1 TRBV6-5 . TGTGCCAGCAGTTACATGGGACAGGGATTGAACACTGAAGCTTTCTTT CASSYMGQGLNTEAFF
TRBJ1-5 . TRBV6-6 . TGTGCCAGCAGCTTAAGCGGACAGCAGAGCCAGCCCCAGCATTTT CASSLSGQQSQPQHF
TRBJ2-7 . TRBV14 . TGTGCCAGCAGCCCACTGGGCGGGAAGTACGAGCAGTACTTC CASSPLGGKYEQYF
TRBJ1-2 . TRBV5-4 . TGTGCCAGCAGCCCCCCAATCGGGGTCCCCGGCTATGGCTACACCTTC CASSPPIGVPGYGYTF
TRBJ2-1 TRBD2 TRBV27 . TGTGCCAGCCGGAATCTAGCGGGCCAATACAATGAGCAGTTCTTC CASRNLAGQYNEQFF
TRBJ2-7 TRBD1 TRBV6-5 . TGTGCCAGCAGTCCCTGGACAGGCTCCTACGAGCAGTACTTC CASSPWTGSYEQYF
TRBJ1-4 TRBD1 TRBV13 . TGTGCCAGCAGCTCTAGACAGGGTTTTAATGAAAAACTGTTTTTT CASSSRQGFNEKLFF
TRBJ1-2 . TRBV19 . TGTGCCAGTAGTTCCACTTTATGGGGCTACACCTTC CASSSTLWGYTF
TRBJ1-5 . TRBV19 . TGTGCCAGTAATCAGGGCGATCAGCCCCAGCATTTT CASNQGDQPQHF
TRBJ2-1 TRBD2 TRBV19 . TGTGCCAGTAGTATCCCTAGCGGAGCCTCCTACAATGAGCAGTTCTTC CASSIPSGASYNEQFF
TRBJ2-3 . TRBV6-1 . TGTGCCAGCAGTGAAGGACACGCCACAGATACGCAGTATTTT CASSEGHATDTQYF
TRBJ2-7 . TRBV5-4 . TGTGCCAGCAGCTTGGTCGCAGGTTACGAGCAGTACTTC CASSLVAGYEQYF
TRBJ2-5 TRBD2 TRBV3-1/TRBV3-2 . TGTGCCAGCACCATTAAGGGACTAGCGGGCCAAGAGACCCAGTACTTC CASTIKGLAGQETQYF
TRBJ2-1 TRBD2 TRBV5-1 . TGCGCCAGCAGCGCGGGAGTGGATGAGCAGTTCTTC CASSAGVDEQFF
TRBJ1-5 . TRBV21-1 once TGTGCCAGCATGCCCATATCAGGTTCCTATCTTCTGGTCCAGCCCCAGCATTTT CASMPISGSYLLVQPQHF
TRBJ2-7 TRBD2 TRBV3-1/TRBV3-2 . TGTGCCAGCAGCCAAGAGGGGAGGCTAGCGGGAGTCCACGACGAGCAGTACTTC CASSQEGRLAGVHDEQYF
TRBJ1-4 TRBD1 TRBV7-8 . TGTGCCAGCAGCCCAGGGACAGGGGGTGAAAAACTGTTTTTT CASSPGTGGEKLFF
TRBJ2-1 . TRBV14 once TGTGCCAGCAGCCAGGGGAGGATTTACAATGAGCAGTTCTTC CASSQGRIYNEQFF
TRBJ2-1 . TRBV27 . TGTGCCAGCAAGATCCTGAGCTCCTACAATGAGCAGTTCTTC CASKILSSYNEQFF
TRBJ1-2 TRBD1 TRBV18 . TGTGCCAGCTCGTCGGGACAGACTTATGGCTACACCTTC CASSSGQTYGYTF
TRBJ2-7 . TRBV19 . TGTGCCAGTAGTATGCTGGCGGATCATACCTACGAGCAGTACTTC CASSMLADHTYEQYF
TRBJ1-2 . TRBV3-1/TRBV3-2 . TGTGCCAGCAGCCAAGGGGGGGGTAACTATGGCTACACCTTC CASSQGGGNYGYTF
TRBJ1-6 . TRBV6-6 . TGTGCAACCGAACGGGGGGCTGATTCACCCCTCCACTTT CATERGADSPLHF
TRBJ2-5 TRBD2 TRBV11-2 . TGTGCCAGCAACCCTAGCGGCCAAGAGACCCAGTACTTC CASNPSGQETQYF
TRBJ2-5 TRBD2 TRBV23-1 . TGCGCCAGCAGTCAACTAGCGGGAATTTGGGTTAGAGAGACCCAGTACTTC CASSQLAGIWVRETQYF
TRBJ2-1 . TRBV19 . TGTGCCAGTAGTTGGCAGGGGGCTCTAGCGGGATACAATGAGCAGTTCTTC CASSWQGALAGYNEQFF
TRBJ2-6 TRBD1 TRBV18 . TGTGCCAGCTCACCCAGGGGGCCTGGGGATTCTGGGGCCAACGTCCTGACTTTC CASSPRGPGDSGANVLTF
TRBJ1-2 . TRBV28 . TGTGCCAGCAGTTCACTGAGACGGGACTATGGCTACACCTTC CASSSLRRDYGYTF
TRBJ1-2 TRBD1 TRBV3-1/TRBV3-2 . TGTGCCAGCAACATCGGACAGGGCGGCTATGGCTACACCTTC CASNIGQGGYGYTF
TRBJ2-5 TRBD1 TRBV28 . TGTGCCAGCAGTCCCTGGCCGGGACAGCAAGAGACCCAGTACTTC CASSPWPGQQETQYF
TRBJ2-7 TRBD2 TRBV28 . TGTGCCAGCTTGGATAGGCTAGCGGGAGGAATAGGATCCTACGAGCAGTACTTC CASLDRLAGGIGSYEQYF
TRBJ2-4 . TRBV10-1 . TGCGCCAGCAGTGAGAATACGGTGGCCAAAAACATTCAGTACTTC CASSENTVAKNIQYF
TRBJ2-4 TRBD2 TRBV7-2 few TGTGCCAGCAGCCCGGGACTAGCGGGGGCACTAGCCAAAAACATTCAGTACTTC CASSPGLAGALAKNIQYF
TRBJ2-1 . TRBV12-3/TRBV12-4 . TGTGCCAGCAGTTTGACTAGACAGCAGTTCTTC CASSLTRQQFF
TRBJ1-4 . TRBV5-5 . TGTGCCAGCAGCTTGGCCCCCGGGGGAACTAATGAAAAACTGTTTTTT CASSLAPGGTNEKLFF
TRBJ2-7 TRBD2 TRBV28 . TGTGCCAGCAGTATATGGACTAGCGGGAGCTACGAGCAGTACTTC CASSIWTSGSYEQYF
TRBJ2-7 TRBD1 TRBV28 . TGTGCCAGCAGTTCGCTTCCGGGACAGGGTCGCGAGCAGTACTTC CASSSLPGQGREQYF
TRBJ2-1 TRBD1 TRBV7-7 . TGTGCTAGCAGCTCTGACAGGGGAGCCTACAATGAGCAGTTCTTC CASSSDRGAYNEQFF
TRBJ1-2 TRBD1 TRBV30 once TGTGCCTGGGGACAGGACTATGGCTACACCTTC CAWGQDYGYTF
TRBJ1-1 . TRBV7-2 . TGTGCCAGCAGCTTCCTAGGGACGACAGGGAACACTGAAGCTTTCTTT CASSFLGTTGNTEAFF
TRBJ2-7 . TRBV9 . TGTGCCAGCAGCGTAGAGGGGACAAGGGGCTACGAGCAGTACTTC CASSVEGTRGYEQYF
TRBJ2-5 TRBD1 TRBV19 . TGTGCCAGTAGCCCTAGCCGGGACAGGGGGCTTGAGACCCAGTACTTC CASSPSRDRGLETQYF
TRBJ2-5 TRBD2 TRBV6-2/TRBV6-3 . TGTGCCAGCAGTACCAGACTAGCGGGAAGAACGGAGACCCAGTACTTC CASSTRLAGRTETQYF
TRBJ2-2 TRBD2 TRBV28 . TGTGCCAGCAGTTGGACTAGCGGGAGGCCCCACACCGGGGAGCTGTTTTTT CASSWTSGRPHTGELFF